This TCR beta chain is from a study of blood T cells in healthy people across ages. V lost 5 bases and J 0 bases, leaving 12 bases between the germline ends. The CDR3 loop spans 15 amino acids. Looked up from germline, CDR1 is SGHRS and CDR2 is YFSETQ. Primers used in a second PCR of about 7 to 11 cycles were a sample-barcoded 5' primer and a J-beta primer mix. TCRdb reprocessed the 5' RACE reads via MiXCR and lists one record per CDR3 protein. Here the sample spans about 1.8 million distinct CDR3 sequences, 49% being singletons. The gene calls are TRBV5-1 and TRBJ2-1; either TRBD1 or TRBD2 may fit D (5 bases each). Sequenced: blood. The source of this sequence is a woman in her thirties or forties in good health. The DNA of the CDR3 is TGCGCCAGCAGTGAAGGGACCAGCTCCTACAATGAGCAGTTCTTC. It encodes CASSEGTSSYNEQFF. The whole variable domain, filled in from reference TRBV5-1 and TRBJ2-1, reads KAGVTQTPRYLIKTRGQQVTLSCSPISGHRSVSWYQQTPGQGLQFLFEYFSETQRNKGNFPGRFSGRQFSNSRSEMNVSTLELGDSALYLCASSEGTSSYNEQFFGPGTRLTVL.